Below, 17 T cell receptor beta chains from the same sample are listed, as sequenced in a study of cytomegalovirus exposure and HLA in healthy donors. PCR used 60 Vbeta primers and 13 Jbeta primers. TCRdb keeps only in-frame clones here, not all; method: immunoSEQ multiplex PCR. The profile shows 60,000 to 100,000 clones, around 81% of them singletons. Specimen: PBMCs. These receptors were collected from a male donor in good health and CMV-seropositive.

This clone has a single count. The chain recombines TRBV6-1 with TRBJ2-2, with a tentative D call TRBD1 (5 bases). In germline, CDR1 is MNHNS, CDR2 SASEGT. There are 16 residues in the CDR3. The ends were cut back, 3 bases at V and 7 bases at J, with 18 bases in the middle. The CDR3, as DNA: TGTGCCAGCAGTGACCGGTCGCAGGGTTTTTTCGGGGAGCTGTTTTTT. Residues: CASSDRSQGFFGELFF.

J is TRBJ2-3 and V is TRBV30; D might be TRBD1 (5 bases). Trimming shortened V by 0 bases and J by 5 bases, and 9 bases separated the two germline ends. Germline CDR1 reads GTSNPN; CDR2 reads SVGIG (reference sequence). CDR3 length equals 13 residues. Here the CDR3 reads CAWSVQEKDTQYF. The CDR3 DNA reads as TGTGCCTGGAGTGTACAGGAGAAAGATACGCAGTATTTT.

The rearrangement uses TRBV2 and TRBJ1-5; 7 bases line up with TRBD1. The trim removed 2 bases at V and 4 bases at J, leaving 5 bases unmatched. The germline CDR1 and CDR2 sequences are SNHLY and FYNNEI. The CDR3 is 15 residues long. The DNA of the CDR3 is TGTGCCAGCAGTGAATGGGCAGGGGGAAATCAGCCCCAGCATTTT. Its translation: CASSEWAGGNQPQHF.

The chain combines TRBV7-9 with TRBJ2-1, with 14 bases fitting TRBD2. Trimming removed 7 bases from V and 9 bases from J; junction bases left unmatched: 2. Germline V gene lookup returns CDR1 SEHNR and CDR2 FQNEAQ (reference sequence). This CDR3 contains 13 residues. As DNA, the CDR3 is TGTGCCAGCAAGACTAGCGGGAGGGGTGAGCAGTTCTTC. Translation gives CASKTSGRGEQFF. Using reference TRBV7-9 and TRBJ2-1 for the parts outside the CDR3, the full variable domain is DTGVSQNPRHKITKRGQNVTFRCDPISEHNRLYWYRQTLGQGPEFLTYFQNEAQLEKSRLLSDRFSAERPKGSFSTLEIQRTEQGDSAMYLCASKTSGRGEQFFGPGTRLTVL.

The chain has TRBV5-5 and TRBJ1-2; D might be TRBD1 (5 bases). The length of the CDR3 is 17 residues. Trimming shortened V by 1 base and J by 4 bases, and 20 bases separated the two germline ends. Germline V gene sequence: CDR1 SGHKS, CDR2 YYEKEE (reference sequence). The CDR3 here is CASSLTGRERLGYGYTF. The CDR3 DNA follows: TGTGCCAGCAGCTTGACAGGTAGAGAGAGGCTGGGCTATGGCTACACCTTC. The full variable domain, with the rest looked up from reference TRBV5-5 and TRBJ1-2, is DAGVTQSPTHLIKTRGQQVTLRCSPISGHKSVSWYQQVLGQGPQFIFQYYEKEERGRGNFPDRFSARQFPNYSSELNVNALLLGDSALYLCASSLTGRERLGYGYTFGSGTRLTVV.

The chain employs TRBV5-4 and TRBJ2-1; D possibly corresponds to TRBD2 (6 bases). The CDR3 is 14 residues long. The germline V gene encodes CDR1 SGHNT and CDR2 YYREEE (reference sequence). V gave up 4 bases and J gave up 7 bases, with 15 bases separating them. DNA of the CDR3: TGTGCCAGCAGCCTGCTCCACGGGGGTAATGAGCAGTTCTTC. Amino acids: CASSLLHGGNEQFF.

The chain recombines TRBV19 with TRBJ1-2; TRBD1 matches 7 bases. J gave up 3 bases and V 0 bases, and 7 bases lay outside the gene matches. CDR3 size: 16 residues. The germline V gene has CDR1 LNHDA and CDR2 SQIVND (reference sequence). The CDR3 loop reads CASSIDGRDSDYGYTF. The CDR3 DNA sequence: TGTGCCAGTAGTATAGACGGTCGGGACAGTGACTATGGCTACACCTTC. The full variable domain, in which reference TRBV19 and TRBJ1-2 provide the parts outside the CDR3, is DGGITQSPKYLFRKEGQNVTLSCEQNLNHDAMYWYRQDPGQGLRLIYYSQIVNDFQKGDIAEGYSVSREKKESFPLTVTSAQKNPTAFYLCASSIDGRDSDYGYTFGSGTRLTVV.

The rearrangement joins TRBV5-1 to TRBJ1-2; unclear D gene. This CDR3 is built from 14 residues. Trimming pared 0 bases from V and 4 bases from J, leaving 10 bases between. Germline V gives CDR1 SGHRS, CDR2 YFSETQ. The CDR3 nucleotides are TGCGCCAGCAGCTTGGCCGAGGGCGGCTATGGCTACACCTTC. Protein product: CASSLAEGGYGYTF.

This clone was seen only once. The chain couples TRBV5-5 to TRBJ1-2; D ambiguous. The CDR3 consists of 14 residues. Trimming shortened V by 0 bases and J by 7 bases, and 13 bases separated the two germline ends. The germline V gene encodes CDR1 SGHKS and CDR2 YYEKEE (reference sequence). The CDR3 DNA reads as TGTGCCAGCAGCTTGGGGGGAGGGTCCTCTGGCTACACCTTC. Translated: CASSLGGGSSGYTF.

This clone turned up a few times. For the CDR3, the DNA is TGTGCCAGCTCACCACGGGACAGCACTTATGGCTACACCTTC. As protein: CASSPRDSTYGYTF. The rearrangement joins TRBV18 to TRBJ1-2; 7 bases fit TRBD1. This CDR3 is built from 14 residues. CDR1 and CDR2 (germline): KGHSH, LQKENI. The J segment lost 5 bases and the V segment lost 1 base, leaving 4 bases of the junction unmatched.

As regards this clone: Other DNA sequences within the sample encode an identical CDR3. The V call is TRBV28, the J call TRBJ2-7; D perhaps matches TRBD2 (5 bases). Germline V gene sequence: CDR1 MDHEN, CDR2 SYDVKM. The CDR3 has 14 residues. The germline V and J ends were trimmed by 3 bases and 0 bases, with 9 bases remaining between them. The CDR3 loop is CASSFRGLSYEQYF. The CDR3, as DNA: TGTGCCAGCAGTTTCCGTGGACTCTCCTACGAGCAGTACTTC.

The chain is built from TRBV5-6 and TRBJ2-1, with a weak D call TRBD2 (6 bases). The germline V gene encodes CDR1 SGHDT and CDR2 YYEEEE. Trimming pared 4 bases from V and 0 bases from J, leaving 20 bases between. This CDR3 is built from 18 residues. The CDR3 protein is CASSIPGLWGSSYNEQFF. The CDR3 DNA is TGTGCCAGCAGCATCCCGGGACTCTGGGGCAGCTCCTACAATGAGCAGTTCTTC.

V and J are TRBV29-1 and TRBJ2-7, with D maybe TRBD1 (5 bases). The ends were cut back, 5 bases at V and 6 bases at J, with 17 bases in the middle. Germline lookup yields CDR1 SQVTM and CDR2 ANQGSEA. This CDR3 spans 13 amino acids. For the CDR3, the DNA is TGCAGCGTTTATATAACCCCCAGGGCCGAGCAGTACTTC. It specifies CSVYITPRAEQYF.

The rearrangement links TRBV7-9 to TRBJ1-1; D gene unclear. Between the trimmed V and J ends, which lost 4 bases and 5 bases, there was a span of 14 bases. Germline V CDR1 and CDR2: SEHNR, FQNEAQ (reference sequence). The CDR3 runs 14 residues. The DNA for the CDR3 is TGTGCCAGCAGCTCAGTCGCGGGTGGAACTGAAGCTTTCTTT. It encodes CASSSVAGGTEAFF. The complete variable domain, with remaining parts taken from reference TRBV7-9 and TRBJ1-1, reads DTGVSQNPRHKITKRGQNVTFRCDPISEHNRLYWYRQTLGQGPEFLTYFQNEAQLEKSRLLSDRFSAERPKGSFSTLEIQRTEQGDSAMYLCASSSVAGGTEAFFGQGTRLTVV.

This chain's CDR3 is CASSVREKYNEQFF. The CDR3 bases are TGTGCCAGCAGCGTGCGCGAAAAGTACAATGAGCAGTTCTTC. The chain uses TRBV9 and TRBJ2-1, with D unclear. V lost 2 bases, J lost 4 bases, and 10 bases lay in between. Germline assignment: CDR1 SGDLS and CDR2 YYNGEE. This CDR3 has 14 amino acids.

This clone was observed once. The V and J genes are TRBV2 and TRBJ1-2; D possibly corresponds to TRBD1 (5 bases). The V gene's germline CDR1 is SNHLY and CDR2 FYNNEI. The CDR3 is 15 residues long. Trimming left V 5 bases short and J 5 bases short, with 18 bases between. The CDR3 reads CASSFTGQMGYGYTF. The CDR3, as DNA: TGTGCCAGCAGTTTTACAGGTCAAATGGGGTATGGCTACACCTTC.

The rearrangement joins TRBV23-1 to TRBJ1-2; 10 nucleotides agree with TRBD1. TRBV23-1 is filed as an ORF, its function uncertain. This CDR3 comprises 15 residues. V shed 2 bases, J shed 4 bases, and the junction held 4 bases outside the gene matches. The CDR3 loop is CASSQAGTGVYGYTF. The CDR3 nucleotides read TGCGCCAGCAGTCAAGCAGGGACAGGGGTCTATGGCTACACCTTC.